This T cell receptor beta chain came from a study of blood T cell repertoires in COVID-19. As for the study in general: Donors in the United States, Italy and Spain gave samples during acute or convalescent COVID-19. Sample material is recorded as cDNA or gDNA derived from T cells, B-cell-depleted T cells, or PBMCs.

Original processing methods: Reference gene primer amplification yielded estimated nucleated cell counts. TCRdb's table, derived via immunoSEQ multiplex PCR, lists solely in-frame clones and lacks some. V and J calls and clone size are copied from that table; D and trimming were computed from the DNA. The table has around 150,000 clones, about 87% seen once. Patients from Seattle were sampled longitudinally, starting during active infection. Sequenced input: peripheral blood. The origin of this receptor is a human donor with COVID-19, enrolled during active disease. The donor label of this sample is uncertain.

CDR3 sequence reads: CASSAYRGPDTQYF. In DNA form, the CDR3 reads TGTGCCAGCAGCGCCTACAGGGGGCCAGATACGCAGTATTTT. The chain uses TRBV5-4 and TRBJ2-3; 9 bases are shared with TRBD1. V shed 4 bases and J 4 bases; nucleotides not matched to a gene: 4. The germline V gene encodes CDR1 SGHNT and CDR2 YYREEE (reference sequence). There are 14 residues in the CDR3.